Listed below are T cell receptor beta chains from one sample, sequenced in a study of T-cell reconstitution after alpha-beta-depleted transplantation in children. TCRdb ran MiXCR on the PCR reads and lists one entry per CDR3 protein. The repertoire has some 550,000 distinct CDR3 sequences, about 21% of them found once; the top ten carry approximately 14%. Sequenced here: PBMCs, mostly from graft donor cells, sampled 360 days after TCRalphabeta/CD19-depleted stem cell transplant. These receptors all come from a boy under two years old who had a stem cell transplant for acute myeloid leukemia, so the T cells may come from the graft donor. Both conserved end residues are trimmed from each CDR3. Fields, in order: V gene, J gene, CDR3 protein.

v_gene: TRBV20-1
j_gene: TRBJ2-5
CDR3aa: SARVLQETQY

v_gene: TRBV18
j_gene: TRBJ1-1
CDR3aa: ASSRRQGSTEAF

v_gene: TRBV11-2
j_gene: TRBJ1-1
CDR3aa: ASSGPGSHTEAF

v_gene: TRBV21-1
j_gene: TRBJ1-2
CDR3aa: ASSPWDGPYGYT

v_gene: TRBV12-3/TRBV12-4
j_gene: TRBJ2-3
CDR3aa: ASIRDRPTDTQY

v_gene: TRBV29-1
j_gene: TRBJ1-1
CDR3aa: SAPGTFNTEAF

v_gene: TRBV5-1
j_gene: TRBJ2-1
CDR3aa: ASSFGTDFSYNEQF

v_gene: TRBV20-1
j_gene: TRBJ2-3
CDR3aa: SAPGRTSGTDTQY

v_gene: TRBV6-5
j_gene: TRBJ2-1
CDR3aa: ASSYVQGRHEQF

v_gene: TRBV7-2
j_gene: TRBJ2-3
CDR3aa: ASSPTTVTDTQY

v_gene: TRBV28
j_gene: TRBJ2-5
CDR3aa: ASRESSGAPVETQY

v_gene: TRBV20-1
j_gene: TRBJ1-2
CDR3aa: SATPGVYGYT

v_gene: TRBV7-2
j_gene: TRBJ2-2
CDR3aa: ASSPTLAGGKRGELF

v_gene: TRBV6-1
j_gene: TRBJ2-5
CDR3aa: ASRFGGPSKTQY

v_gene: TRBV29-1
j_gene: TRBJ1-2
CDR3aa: SVPGPGEAGYT

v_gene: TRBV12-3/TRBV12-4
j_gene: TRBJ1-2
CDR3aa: ASSLRTGGLYGYT

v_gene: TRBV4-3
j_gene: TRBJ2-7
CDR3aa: ASSPDRGNYEQY

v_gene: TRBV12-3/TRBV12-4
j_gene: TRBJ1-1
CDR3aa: ASSLEEGEAF

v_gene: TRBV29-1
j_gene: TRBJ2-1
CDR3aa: SVEPTGVTYNEQF

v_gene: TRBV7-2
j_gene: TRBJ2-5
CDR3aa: ASSPARETQY

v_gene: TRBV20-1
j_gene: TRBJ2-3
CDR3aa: KTSGTDTQY

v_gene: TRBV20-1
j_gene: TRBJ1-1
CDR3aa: SAQKGGLNTEAF